This T cell receptor beta chain was sequenced for a study of technical replicates of blood from a handful of donors. The method was immunoSEQ multiplex PCR; TCRdb's version includes in-frame clones alone and lacks a portion of them. The sample consists of 74,000 or so clones, around 90% of them appearing once. The CDR3 totals 19 residues. The V end was cut by 3 bases, the J end by 1 base, with 22 bases between. The germline CDR1 and CDR2 sequences are MDHEN and SYDVKM. The sequence came from a human donor in good health. The specimen was T cells isolated from PBMCs. This chain links TRBV28 with TRBJ2-1, with a possible D match to TRBD1 (8 bases). CDR3 coding DNA: TGTGCCAGCAGTTTCAGGGGGCGCCTTGGGCGGGAGTCCTACAATGAGCAGTTCTTC. Its protein is CASSFRGRLGRESYNEQFF. The full variable domain, in which reference TRBV28 and TRBJ2-1 provide the parts outside the CDR3, is DVKVTQSSRYLVKRTGEKVFLECVQDMDHENMFWYRQDPGLGLRLIYFSYDVKMKEKGDIPEGYSVSREKKERFSLILESASTNQTSMYLCASSFRGRLGRESYNEQFFGPGTRLTVL.